What follows are 5 T cell receptor beta chains derived from one specimen sequenced in a study of cytomegalovirus exposure and HLA in healthy donors. 60 Vbeta and 13 Jbeta primers were used in PCR. Data came from immunoSEQ multiplex PCR; TCRdb stores just in-frame clones and leaves some out. The sample includes 180,000 or so clones, more than 80% of them seen just once. The specimen sequenced was PBMCs. The receptors were gathered from a woman between 18 and 29 years old in good health and CMV-seronegative.

The chain couples TRBV28 to TRBJ2-7, with 8 bases lining up with TRBD1. Germline lookup yields CDR1 MDHEN and CDR2 SYDVKM. The V and J ends lost 7 bases and 4 bases, in that order; junction bases with no gene match: 6. The CDR3 contains 13 residues. This CDR3 is CASTSGGKYEQYF. CDR3 nucleotides: TGTGCCAGCACCTCAGGGGGCAAGTACGAGCAGTACTTC.

Only a few counts were recorded for this clone. The rearrangement uses TRBV30 and TRBJ1-5; perhaps TRBD1 as D (5 bases). V was trimmed by 3 bases and J by 3 bases, leaving 9 bases between them. The germline V gene has CDR1 GTSNPN and CDR2 SVGIG (reference sequence). CDR3 size: 13 residues. Here the CDR3 reads CAWSLGLNQPQHF. The DNA for the CDR3 is TGTGCCTGGAGCCTGGGGCTCAATCAGCCCCAGCATTTT. The complete variable domain, with remaining parts taken from reference TRBV30 and TRBJ1-5, reads SQTIHQWPATLVQPVGSPLSLECTVEGTSNPNLYWYRQAAGRGLQLLFYSVGIGQISSEVPQNLSASRPQDRQFILSSKKLLLSDSGFYLCAWSLGLNQPQHFGDGTRLSIL.

This clone was observed a handful of times. The CDR3: CASRAYSNQPQHF. The CDR3 bases are TGTGCCAGCAGAGCGTATAGCAATCAGCCCCAGCATTTT. The rearrangement links TRBV6-1 to TRBJ1-5; D not certain. Germline CDR1 is MNHNS and CDR2 is SASEGT. Trimming removed 6 bases at V and 0 bases at J, with 6 bases between. The CDR3 loop spans 13 amino acids.

This sequence joins TRBV7-9 and TRBJ2-1; TRBD2 aligns across 12 bases. The V gene's germline CDR1 is SEHNR and CDR2 FQNEAQ (reference sequence). The CDR3 contains 18 residues. V lost 1 base, J lost 4 bases, and 8 bases stayed unmatched. CDR3 amino acids: CASSLGLAGGLAYNEQFF. The CDR3 DNA follows: TGTGCCAGCAGCTTAGGTCTAGCGGGAGGGCTGGCGTACAATGAGCAGTTCTTC. Full variable domain (missing parts from reference TRBV7-9 and TRBJ2-1): DTGVSQNPRHKITKRGQNVTFRCDPISEHNRLYWYRQTLGQGPEFLTYFQNEAQLEKSRLLSDRFSAERPKGSFSTLEIQRTEQGDSAMYLCASSLGLAGGLAYNEQFFGPGTRLTVL.

This chain uses TRBV6-5 with TRBJ1-4, with TRBD1 identical over 10 bases. V lost 6 bases, J lost 6 bases, and 7 bases stayed unmatched. The germline gives CDR1 MNHEY, CDR2 SVGAGI. There are 15 residues in the CDR3. DNA of the CDR3: TGTGCCAGCAGCCTGTCGACAGGGGGCGATGAAAAACTGTTTTTT. Translating gives CASSLSTGGDEKLFF.